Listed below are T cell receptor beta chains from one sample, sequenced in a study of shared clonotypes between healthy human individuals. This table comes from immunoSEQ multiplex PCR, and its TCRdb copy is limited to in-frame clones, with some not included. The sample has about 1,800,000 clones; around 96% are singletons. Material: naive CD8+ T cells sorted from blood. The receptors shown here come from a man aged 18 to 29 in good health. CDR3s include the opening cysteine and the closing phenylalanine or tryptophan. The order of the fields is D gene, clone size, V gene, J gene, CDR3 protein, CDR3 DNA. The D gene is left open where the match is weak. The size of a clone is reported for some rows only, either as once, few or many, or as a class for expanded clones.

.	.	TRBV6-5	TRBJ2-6	CASSYGTPAGANVLTF	TGTGCCAGCAGTTACGGGACACCCGCTGGGGCCAACGTCCTGACTTTC
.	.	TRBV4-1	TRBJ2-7	CASSQDPGESSYEQYF	TGCGCCAGCAGCCAAGACCCAGGGGAAAGCTCCTACGAGCAGTACTTC
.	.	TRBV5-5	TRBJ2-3	CASSLGGDTQYF	TGTGCCAGCAGCTTGGGTGGAGATACGCAGTATTTT
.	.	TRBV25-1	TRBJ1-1	CASRAVAGAFF	TGTGCCAGCAGGGCCGTGGCGGGCGCTTTCTTT
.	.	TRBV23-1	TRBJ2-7	CASNRRTMIHSYEQYF	TGCGCCAGCAATCGGCGTACAATGATACACTCCTACGAGCAGTACTTC
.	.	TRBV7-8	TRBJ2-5	CASSLAFGGSQETQYF	TGTGCCAGCAGCTTAGCTTTCGGGGGCTCCCAAGAGACCCAGTACTTC
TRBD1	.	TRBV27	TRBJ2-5	CASSPGQGLFQETQYF	TGTGCCAGCAGTCCCGGACAGGGTTTGTTTCAGGAGACCCAGTACTTC
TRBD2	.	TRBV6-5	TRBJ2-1	CASTLASGGANEQFF	TGTGCCAGCACCCTCGCTAGCGGGGGGGCTAATGAGCAGTTCTTC
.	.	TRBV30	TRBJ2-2	CAWMGQANTGELFF	TGTGCCTGGATGGGTCAGGCTAACACCGGGGAGCTGTTTTTT
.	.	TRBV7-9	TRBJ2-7	CASSSTGSSYEQYF	TGTGCCAGCAGCTCAACAGGGAGCTCCTACGAGCAGTACTTC
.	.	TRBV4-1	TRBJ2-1	CASSQEGLVSYNEQFF	TGCGCCAGCAGCCAAGAAGGCCTAGTCTCCTACAATGAGCAGTTCTTC
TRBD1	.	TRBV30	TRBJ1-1	CAWSHFSGQGQNTEAFF	TGTGCCTGGAGTCATTTTTCGGGACAGGGGCAGAACACTGAAGCTTTCTTT
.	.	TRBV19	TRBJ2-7	CASSIEVGTYEQYF	TGTGCCAGTAGTATAGAGGTGGGAACCTACGAGCAGTACTTC
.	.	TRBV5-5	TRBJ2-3	CASSLAAGGGDTQYF	TGTGCCAGCAGCTTGGCAGCAGGCGGCGGGGATACGCAGTATTTT
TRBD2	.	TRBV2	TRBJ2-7	CASSENSGRGEQYF	TGTGCCAGCAGTGAAAACAGCGGGAGAGGCGAGCAGTACTTC
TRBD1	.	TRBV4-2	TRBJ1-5	CASSADRGGQPQHF	TGTGCCAGCAGTGCGGACAGGGGAGGTCAGCCCCAGCATTTT
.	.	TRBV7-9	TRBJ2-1	CASSSGEGGYNEQFF	TGTGCCAGCAGCTCCGGTGAAGGGGGTTACAATGAGCAGTTCTTC
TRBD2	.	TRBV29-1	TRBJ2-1	CSARGLAGPSSYNEQFF	TGCAGCGCGAGGGGACTAGCAGGACCCAGCTCCTACAATGAGCAGTTCTTC
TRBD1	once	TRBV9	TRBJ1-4	CASSVEGQGGEKLFF	TGTGCCAGCAGCGTAGAAGGACAGGGAGGTGAAAAACTGTTTTTT
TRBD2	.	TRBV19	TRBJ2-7	CASSLGLGYEQYF	TGTGCCAGTAGCCTGGGACTAGGCTACGAGCAGTACTTC
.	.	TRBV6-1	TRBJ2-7	CASSDSGWTVTYEQYF	TGTGCCAGCAGTGATAGTGGCTGGACCGTAACCTACGAGCAGTACTTC
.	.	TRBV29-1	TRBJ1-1	CSVEGTEAFF	TGCAGCGTTGAGGGCACTGAAGCTTTCTTT
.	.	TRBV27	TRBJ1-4	CASSLSVGGNEKLFF	TGTGCCAGCAGTTTATCAGTAGGTGGAAATGAAAAACTGTTTTTT
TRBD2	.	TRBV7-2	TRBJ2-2	CASSSTSGTTGELFF	TGTGCCAGCAGCTCGACTAGCGGGACTACCGGGGAGCTGTTTTTT
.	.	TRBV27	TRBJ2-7	CASSLSGKSSYEQYF	TGTGCCAGCAGTTTATCCGGGAAAAGCTCCTACGAGCAGTACTTC
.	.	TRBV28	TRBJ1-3	CASSWGVAPGNTIYF	TGTGCCAGCAGCTGGGGGGTGGCTCCTGGAAACACCATATATTTT
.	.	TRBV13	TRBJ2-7	CASSPSDSYEQYF	TGTGCCAGCAGCCCCTCAGACAGCTACGAGCAGTACTTC
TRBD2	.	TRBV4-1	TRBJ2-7	CASSQESSTGGTYEQYF	TGCGCCAGCAGCCAAGAAAGCTCTACGGGGGGGACCTACGAGCAGTACTTC
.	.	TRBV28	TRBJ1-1	CASSFGVTGTEAFF	TGTGCCAGCAGTTTTGGGGTTACCGGCACTGAAGCTTTCTTT
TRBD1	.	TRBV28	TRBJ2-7	CASNSDREQGAYEQYF	TGTGCCAGCAATTCAGACCGGGAACAGGGGGCTTACGAGCAGTACTTC
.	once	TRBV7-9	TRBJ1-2	CASSFGTGTFYGYTF	TGTGCCAGCAGCTTCGGGACGGGAACCTTCTATGGCTACACCTTC
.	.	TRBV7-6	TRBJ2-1	CASSYETRSTYNEQFF	TGTGCCAGCAGCTACGAGACTAGGTCAACCTACAATGAGCAGTTCTTC
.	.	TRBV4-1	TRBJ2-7	CASSQDWSDEQYF	TGCGCCAGCAGCCAAGATTGGAGTGACGAGCAGTACTTC
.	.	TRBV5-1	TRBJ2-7	CASSFDTRSYEQYF	TGCGCCAGCAGCTTCGACACTCGCTCCTACGAGCAGTACTTC
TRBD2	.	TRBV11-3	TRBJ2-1	CASSFSKGAGGIEQFF	TGTGCCAGCAGCTTTTCAAAGGGAGCGGGAGGGATTGAGCAGTTCTTC
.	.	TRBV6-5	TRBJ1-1	CASSYSVITEAFF	TGTGCCAGCAGTTACTCGGTGATTACTGAAGCTTTCTTT
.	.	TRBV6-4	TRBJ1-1	CASSVTGYTEAFF	TGTGCCAGCAGTGTTACAGGGTACACTGAAGCTTTCTTT
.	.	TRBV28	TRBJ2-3	CASSSPWIGNDTDTQYF	TGTGCCAGCAGTTCCCCCTGGATAGGGAATGACACAGATACGCAGTATTTT
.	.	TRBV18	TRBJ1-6	CASSPPGPGHSPLHF	TGTGCCAGCTCACCGCCGGGACCGGGACATTCACCCCTCCACTTT
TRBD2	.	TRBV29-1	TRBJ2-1	CSVAIAGEQFF	TGCAGCGTGGCTATAGCGGGTGAGCAGTTCTTC
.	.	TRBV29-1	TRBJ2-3	CSVCGATTDTQYF	TGCAGCGTTTGCGGCGCCACCACAGATACGCAGTATTTT
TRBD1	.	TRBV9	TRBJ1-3	CASSDGTEGYENTIYF	TGTGCCAGCAGCGACGGGACAGAAGGCTACGAAAACACCATATATTTT
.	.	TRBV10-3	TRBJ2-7	CAISEPPGAYEQYF	TGTGCCATCAGTGAGCCGCCGGGGGCCTACGAGCAGTACTTC
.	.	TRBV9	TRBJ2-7	CASSVVGGMDEQYF	TGTGCCAGCAGCGTAGTCGGTGGGATGGACGAGCAGTACTTC
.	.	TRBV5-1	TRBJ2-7	CASRHSLAYEQYF	TGCGCTTCCCGGCACAGCCTGGCCTACGAGCAGTACTTC
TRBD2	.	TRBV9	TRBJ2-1	CASSRGLAGGNEQFF	TGTGCCAGCAGCCGGGGACTAGCGGGAGGCAATGAGCAGTTCTTC
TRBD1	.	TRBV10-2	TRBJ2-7	CASSKPGQLEQYF	TGCGCCAGCAGTAAACCGGGACAGCTCGAGCAGTACTTC
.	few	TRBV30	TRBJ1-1	CAWSWAGSEAFF	TGTGCCTGGAGTTGGGCAGGCAGTGAAGCTTTCTTT